What follows are 28 T cell receptor beta chains derived from one specimen sequenced in a study of blood T cell repertoires in COVID-19. Profiled with immunoSEQ multiplex PCR; TCRdb holds only in-frame clones, not every one. This repertoire shows roughly 220,000 clones, about 79% found once; its top ten account for approximately 1.3%. Sequencing was carried out using PBMCs or T cells enriched from blood (not recorded which). The receptors stem from a woman aged 40-49 years with acute COVID-19.

The J gene is TRBJ2-7, the V gene TRBV28; weak D call: TRBD2 (5 bases). This CDR3 has 14 residues. Trimming took off 5 bases at V and 1 base at J, with 12 bases between the two ends. Germline-derived CDR1 and CDR2 are MDHEN and SYDVKM. As DNA, the CDR3 is TGTGCCAGCAGTCCCGCGGACTCTTCCTACGAGCAGTACTTC. This sequence encodes CASSPADSSYEQYF.

This clone has only one observation. The chain employs TRBV6-5 and TRBJ2-7, with 8 bases aligning to TRBD1. From germline, CDR1 is MNHEY and CDR2 SVGAGI. Germline trimming cut 7 bases from V and 3 bases from J; bases unmatched to any gene: 5. The CDR3 contains 13 residues. DNA for the CDR3: TGTGCCAGCACGGCAGGGGGCTTCTACGAGCAGTACTTC. Translating gives CASTAGGFYEQYF.

This clone was recorded only once. V is TRBV6-5 and J is TRBJ2-7; tentative D call: TRBD1 (7 bases). Germline values: CDR1 MNHEY, CDR2 SVGAGI. The ends were cut back, 7 bases at V and 4 bases at J, with 20 bases in the middle. The CDR3 contains 15 residues. The CDR3 region has the DNA TGTGCCAGCACTAACGGGGCAGGGGGGACGTACGAGCAGTACTTC. This sequence encodes CASTNGAGGTYEQYF.

The gene calls are TRBV7-3 and TRBJ2-3, with 7 nucleotides matching TRBD2. V dropped 3 bases and J dropped 9; count of bases not matched to a gene: 6. The length of the CDR3 is 13 residues. CDR1 SGHTA and CDR2 FQGTGA come from the germline V gene. CDR3 DNA: TGTGCCAGCAGCTTGTCTAGCGGAAGGACGCAGTATTTT. It translates to CASSLSSGRTQYF.

The rearrangement uses TRBV20-1 and TRBJ2-7, with a weak D call TRBD1 (6 bases). The germline V gene encodes CDR1 DFQATT and CDR2 SNEGSKA (reference sequence). This CDR3 has 14 amino acids. V was clipped by 6 bases and J by 1 base, with 16 bases between them. CDR3 in amino acids: CSASGTHWSYEQYF. CDR3 in DNA: TGCAGTGCGAGTGGGACACACTGGTCCTACGAGCAGTACTTC.

This clone was recorded only once. V is TRBV27 and J is TRBJ2-1, with a tentative D call TRBD2 (5 bases). Germline values: CDR1 MNHEY, CDR2 SMNVEV (reference sequence). The V end lost 3 bases, the J end lost 0 bases, and 12 bases lay between the germline ends. This CDR3 has 16 residues. The CDR3 loop reads CASSFRGPLSYNEQFF. The CDR3 bases are TGTGCCAGCAGTTTCCGGGGTCCACTCTCCTACAATGAGCAGTTCTTC.

This rearrangement joins TRBV28 to TRBJ2-7; D not certain. Germline CDR1 MDHEN, CDR2 SYDVKM. V was clipped by 5 bases and J by 2 bases, with 13 bases between them. There are 14 residues in the CDR3. CDR3 protein: CASSPPIVPYEQYF. Written as DNA, the CDR3 is TGTGCCAGCAGTCCGCCGATAGTCCCCTACGAGCAGTACTTC. The full variable domain, in which reference TRBV28 and TRBJ2-7 provide the parts outside the CDR3, is DVKVTQSSRYLVKRTGEKVFLECVQDMDHENMFWYRQDPGLGLRLIYFSYDVKMKEKGDIPEGYSVSREKKERFSLILESASTNQTSMYLCASSPPIVPYEQYFGPGTRLTVT.

This chain connects TRBV6-1 to TRBJ2-7; D remains ambiguous. The CDR3 totals 13 residues. CDR1 and CDR2 (germline): MNHNS, SASEGT. Trimming removed 3 bases from V and 4 bases from J, with 10 bases in between. CDR3 sequence reads: CASSEVLRYEQYF. CDR3 nucleotide sequence: TGTGCCAGCAGTGAGGTCCTGAGGTACGAGCAGTACTTC.

The rearrangement uses TRBV19 and TRBJ1-1, with 7 bases identical to TRBD1. The V gene's germline CDR1 is LNHDA and CDR2 SQIVND (reference sequence). After removal of 4 bases from V and 8 bases from J, the junction contained 10 bases not matched to a gene. The CDR3 contains 14 residues. This chain's CDR3 is CASSTQWTGLEAFF. CDR3 DNA: TGTGCCAGTAGTACCCAATGGACAGGATTAGAAGCTTTCTTT.

In nucleotides, the CDR3 is TGTGCCAGCAGCCTGGCGGGGTTAGACACCGGGGAGCTGTTTTTT. Translating gives CASSLAGLDTGELFF. This chain uses TRBV13 with TRBJ2-2; a weak D match, TRBD2 (6 bases). CDR1 PRHDT and CDR2 FYEKMQ come from the germline V gene (reference sequence). CDR3 length: 15 amino acids. The germline V and J ends were trimmed by 5 bases and 3 bases, with 13 bases remaining between them.

This chain uses TRBV5-6 with TRBJ2-7; 11 bases are shared with TRBD1. The CDR3 spans 15 residues. V lost 4 bases, J lost 5 bases, and 8 bases stayed unmatched. Germline loops: CDR1 SGHDT, CDR2 YYEEEE. DNA of the CDR3: TGTGCCAGCAGCGTCAGTGGACAGGGGGCCGACGAGCAGTACTTC. Translating it yields CASSVSGQGADEQYF.

V is TRBV5-1 and J is TRBJ1-6; TRBD1 agrees at 10 bases. V was clipped by 0 bases and J by 6 bases; unmatched bases: 3. This CDR3 contains 16 residues. Germline CDR1 reads SGHRS; CDR2 reads YFSETQ. The CDR3 here is CASSLGQGAGNSPLHF. CDR3 bases: TGCGCCAGCAGCTTGGGACAGGGGGCGGGTAATTCACCCCTCCACTTT.

As regards this clone: Other DNA sequences in the same sample also yield this CDR3. This chain uses TRBV7-8 with TRBJ1-1; no reliable D call. The V end was cut by 3 bases, the J end by 1 base, with 6 bases between. CDR1 and CDR2 (germline): SGHVS, FQNEAQ. This CDR3 contains 13 residues. CDR3 coding DNA: TGTGCCAGCAGCTTGGCTAGGAACACTGAAGCTTTCTTT. As protein: CASSLARNTEAFF.

The chain carries TRBV4-1 and TRBJ2-7, with 12 bases identical to TRBD2. The CDR3 contains 16 residues. Germline CDR1 MGHRA, CDR2 YSYEKL. Losses at the gene ends were 6 bases for V and 4 bases for J; bases not matched to a gene: 10. CDR3 DNA sequence: TGCGCCAGCAGTCGGACTAGCGGGACGAGGCATTACGAGCAGTACTTC. Protein: CASSRTSGTRHYEQYF.

This clone has just one count. The J gene is TRBJ2-1, the V gene TRBV19; the D gene is possibly TRBD2 (5 bases). Germline CDR1 and CDR2: LNHDA and SQIVND (reference sequence). This CDR3 region has 15 residues. V lost 3 bases, J lost 0 bases, and 9 bases lay in between. CDR3 DNA: TGTGCCAGTAGTATTTTGGGGAGCTCCTACAATGAGCAGTTCTTC. Amino acids: CASSILGSSYNEQFF.

This clone appeared a single time. The chain recombines TRBV14 with TRBJ2-1, with TRBD2 as a possible D gene (6 bases). V lost 5 bases and J lost 0, with 11 bases in between. The V gene's germline CDR1 is SGHDN and CDR2 FVKESK. This CDR3 spans 15 amino acids. The CDR3 nucleotides read TGTGCCAGCAGCGGGGGGTCTAGCTCCTACAATGAGCAGTTCTTC. It yields the protein CASSGGSSSYNEQFF.

The chain is built from TRBV10-2 and TRBJ2-1; D perhaps matches TRBD2 (6 bases). V gave up 10 bases and J gave up 0 bases, with 13 bases separating them. Germline V gene data show CDR1 as WSHSY and CDR2 as SAAADI. This CDR3 comprises 14 residues. The CDR3 nucleotides read TGCGCCACCCTTAGCGGAAGCTCCTACAATGAGCAGTTCTTC. As protein: CATLSGSSYNEQFF.

This clone appeared a few times. The chain carries TRBV5-6 and TRBJ1-2; maybe TRBD1 (5 bases). The V gene lost 5 bases and the J gene lost 3 bases, with 11 bases spanning the gap. Germline lookup yields CDR1 SGHDT and CDR2 YYEEEE. The CDR3 has 13 residues. For the CDR3, the DNA is TGTGCCAGCAGTGACGGAGGGGACTATGGCTACACCTTC. The encoded protein is CASSDGGDYGYTF.

The chain carries TRBV19 and TRBJ1-1; maybe TRBD1 (6 bases). Per the germline V gene, CDR1 is LNHDA and CDR2 is SQIVND (reference sequence). V lost 6 bases and J 4 bases, leaving 21 bases between the germline ends. The CDR3 has 16 amino acids. The CDR3, as DNA: TGTGCCAGTAGACATCCAGGGGACCCCTCGAGCACTGAAGCTTTCTTT. This codes for CASRHPGDPSSTEAFF.

J is TRBJ1-4 and V is TRBV4-1; a possible D gene is TRBD1 (5 bases). The CDR3 length is 17 residues. With 1 base removed from V and 8 bases from J, the gap between germline ends came to 20 bases. CDR1 is MGHRA and CDR2 is YSYEKL in the germline V gene. DNA for the CDR3: TGCGCCAGCAGCCAAGTCGACCTAACAGTTGGGGCGGAAAAACTGTTTTTT. This codes for CASSQVDLTVGAEKLFF.

The V and J genes are TRBV3-1 (or the pseudogene TRBV3-2) and TRBJ1-1, with 12 bases that match TRBD1. V dropped 5 bases and J dropped 10; count of bases not matched to a gene: 8. Germline CDR1 reads LGHDT; CDR2 reads YNNKEL (reference sequence). The CDR3 sequence is 14 residues long. DNA of the CDR3: TGTGCCAGCAGCTCGGGACAGGGGGCCCTGGTAGCTTTCTTT. Translation: CASSSGQGALVAFF.

This chain joins TRBV7-9 and TRBJ2-7, with D maybe TRBD1 (5 bases). Germline loops: CDR1 SEHNR, CDR2 FQNEAQ (reference sequence). The V gene lost 1 base and the J gene lost 0 bases, with 16 bases spanning the gap. The CDR3 covers 17 residues. CDR3 protein: CASSLGVGRVGSYEQYF. For the CDR3, the DNA is TGTGCCAGCAGCTTAGGGGTTGGCAGGGTCGGCTCCTACGAGCAGTACTTC.

This clone was picked up many times. This chain joins TRBV28 and TRBJ2-2; 10 bases are shared with TRBD2. CDR1 is MDHEN, CDR2 SYDVKM, per germline. The CDR3 spans 15 residues. Trimming took 4 bases from V and 7 from J; bases not matched to a gene: 6. This chain's CDR3 is CASSSPSGSSGELFF. The DNA of the CDR3 is TGTGCCAGCAGTTCTCCTAGCGGGAGCAGCGGGGAGCTGTTTTTT.

V and J are TRBV30 and TRBJ2-1; 7 bases are a match to TRBD2. This CDR3 region has 15 residues. Germline CDR1 GTSNPN, CDR2 SVGIG (reference sequence). The J segment lost 4 bases and the V segment lost 3 bases, leaving 9 bases of the junction unmatched. The CDR3 DNA reads as TGTGCCTGGAGATCCCTCTGGGGAGGGTACAATGAGCAGTTCTTC. It translates to CAWRSLWGGYNEQFF.

The chain has TRBV5-4 and TRBJ2-3, with D maybe TRBD1 (6 bases). Germline CDR1 reads SGHNT; CDR2 reads YYREEE (reference sequence). Trimming took off 0 bases at V and 5 bases at J, with 10 bases between the two ends. This CDR3 is 14 amino acids long. DNA for the CDR3: TGTGCCAGCAGCTTGGACAGGGTGGGAGATACGCAGTATTTT. Encoded protein: CASSLDRVGDTQYF.

The chain joins TRBV7-3 to TRBJ2-7, with no clear D. CDR3 length equals 10 residues. The V gene's germline CDR1 is SGHTA and CDR2 FQGTGA. V lost 4 bases and J 8 bases, leaving 6 bases between the germline ends. The CDR3 nucleotides read TGTGCCAGCAGCTGCGAAAAGCAGTACTTC. This sequence encodes CASSCEKQYF.

This clone was observed a handful of times. The chain carries TRBV7-9 and TRBJ1-4; D not resolved. The V and J ends lost 4 bases and 8 bases respectively, with 11 bases between them. Germline assignment: CDR1 SEHNR and CDR2 FQNEAQ (reference sequence). This CDR3 is 13 amino acids long. The CDR3 sequence: CASSSGIPEKLFF. The CDR3 coding sequence is TGTGCCAGCAGCTCCGGGATCCCCGAAAAACTGTTTTTT.

The chain is built from TRBV6-2 or TRBV6-3 and TRBJ1-1; 7 bases are shared with TRBD1. In germline, CDR1 is MNHEY, CDR2 SVGEGT. The CDR3 spans 17 residues. The junction had 10 bases not matched to a gene; V was cut back by 3 bases and J by 0 bases. The CDR3 coding sequence is TGTGCCAGCAGTTATGTCGGAGGGGGCGTCGTGAACACTGAAGCTTTCTTT. Amino acids: CASSYVGGGVVNTEAFF.